The source of this T cell receptor (beta chain) is a study of T cell responses to AZD1222 COVID-19 vaccine. Libraries were prepared by immunoSEQ multiplex PCR; TCRdb keeps only in-frame clonotypes and omits some of them. The top ten hold 18% of the sample, which has under 150,000 clones, over 75% seen once. A word on this clone: Antigen specificity is unknown.

Study observations and caveats: Donors were largely white British and mainly female; clonal diversity was possibly underestimated.

The specimen was peripheral blood, collected on day 0 of MenACWY control vaccination. The sequence came from an adult in good health.

DNA of the CDR3: TGTGCCAGCAGCTTGCAGGGTTCGACTACTGAAGCTTTCTTT. This codes for CASSLQGSTTEAFF. This chain uses TRBV7-9 with TRBJ1-1; possibly TRBD1 for D (5 bases). The CDR3 runs 14 residues. Germline V CDR1 and CDR2: SEHNR, FQNEAQ (reference sequence). The ends were cut back, 3 bases at V and 5 bases at J, with 13 bases in the middle.